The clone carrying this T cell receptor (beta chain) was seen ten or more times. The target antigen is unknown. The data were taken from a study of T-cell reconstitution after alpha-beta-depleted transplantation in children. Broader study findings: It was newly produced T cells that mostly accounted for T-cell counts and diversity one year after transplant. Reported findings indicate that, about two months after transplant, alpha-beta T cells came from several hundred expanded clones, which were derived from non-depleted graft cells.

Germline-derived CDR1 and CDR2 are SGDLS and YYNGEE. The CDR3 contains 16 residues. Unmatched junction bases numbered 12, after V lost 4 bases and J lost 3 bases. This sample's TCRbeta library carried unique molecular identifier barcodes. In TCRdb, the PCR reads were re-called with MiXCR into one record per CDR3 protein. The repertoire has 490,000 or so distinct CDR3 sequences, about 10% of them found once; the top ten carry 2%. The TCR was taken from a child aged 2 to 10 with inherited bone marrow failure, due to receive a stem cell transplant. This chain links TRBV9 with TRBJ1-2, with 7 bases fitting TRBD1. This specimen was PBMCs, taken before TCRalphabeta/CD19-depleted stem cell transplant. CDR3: CASSHRITTGDYGYTF. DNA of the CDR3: TGTGCCAGCAGCCACCGAATCACTACAGGGGACTATGGCTACACCTTC.